What follows is one T cell receptor beta chain and its context. Its antigen is not yet known. Per-base qualities were not stored, and no clone one base away is much larger. At the DNA level, this CDR3 is encoded by other sequences in the same sample as well. The CDR3 runs 14 residues from the cysteine to the phenylalanine. Kept here is only the CDR3 DNA, which spans 42 bases and is read in frame from base 1. V loses 4 bases, J loses 4 bases, and the germline ends lie 12 bases apart. As encoded in the germline V gene, CDR1 is SGHRS while CDR2 is YFSETQ. Interpreted using the paper, the time point label stands for: baseline before first vaccination. Samples from vaccinated people were obtained from the UK trials COV001 and COV002, which included a single-blind randomized controlled phase 2/3 trial of AZD1222 (ChAdOx1 nCoV-19) in healthy adults. Trial participant PBMC samples were collected at day 0 and day 28 after the second dose for TCRbeta chain sequencing.

This sample is drawn from a study of T cell responses to AZD1222 COVID-19 vaccine (dated by TCRdb to the early 2020s). The study in broad terms: AZD1222 recipients whose second dose came at about 4 weeks and those whose second dose came at about 12 weeks were combined into one group, since spike-specific TCR depth and breadth did not differ between the two schedules. TCR sequencing was performed for some 250 trial participants, of whom about 200 were given two doses of AZD1222 and 26 were given two doses of MenACWY control vaccine. Trial participants were enrolled by age into subgroups of 18-55, 56-69 and 70-plus years, and roughly 160, 29 and 62 TCR-sequenced participants, respectively, were included in these subgroups.

The study at large found these results: Most participants were white British and females outnumbered males, and the authors suggested that clonal diversity may have been underestimated. The 56-69-year group was small, and its depth increase did not reach significance, likely because of low power. Conclusions about previously exposed vaccinees are limited, since just five or six AZD1222 recipients were seropositive for SARS-CoV-2 at baseline. The whole spike protein was spanned by vaccine-associated CD4 TCRs, and dominant responses were seen in regions 160-218 and 743-854. Epitopes outside the regions mutated in the B.1.351 and B.1.1.7 variants were reportedly recognized by nearly half of the unique spike-specific TCRs. Because no day 14 peak-response samples were available, the repertoires could be characterized only after the peak T cell response. Spike-specific TCR breadth and depth rose significantly after two AZD1222 doses compared with day 0 and with MenACWY recipients.

The CDR3 regions of human TCRbeta chains were analyzed by immunosequencing. The authors' analysis ran thus. Repertoire TCRs were checked for matches against a reference library of SARS-CoV-2-specific TCRs that had been generated using the MIRA antigen-specificity platform. Breadth was defined as the fraction of unique TCRs that were SARS-CoV-2-associated. Depth was defined as the fraction of total T cells that were SARS-CoV-2-associated. Using the MIRA data, every spike-specific TCR was mapped to the spike region that the TCR reacted to and assigned to either a CD4 or a CD8 class. Log10-transformed breadth and depth values were compared by one-way ANOVA with Sidak's multiple comparisons tests. Imported from immuneACCESS, the table was reduced by TCRdb to in-frame sequences with V and J called. These copies leave out some clones; in studies compared against another copy, an unresolved V gene accounts for under half, and the cause of the remainder is not known. V and J calls and clone size follow that table, whereas D and trimming were derived from the DNA. This sample holds 100,000 or so clones; 90% were observed only once. The ten top clones hold 1% to 1.5% of the sample.

The sample consisted of peripheral blood, taken on day 0 of AZD1222 vaccination. The rearrangement joined TRBV5-1 to TRBJ1-5; D gene: possibly TRBD1, on 6 matching bases. This TCR derives from an adult in good health. The DNA is as follows: TGCGCCAGCAGCCCTGGACAGCCTAATCAGCCCCAGCATTTT. It encodes CASSPGQPNQPQHF.